The 5 T cell receptor beta chains below come from one sample, sequenced in a study of cytomegalovirus exposure and HLA in healthy donors. The primer mix had 60 Vbeta and 13 Jbeta primers. Repertoires were generated with immunoSEQ multiplex PCR, while TCRdb's copy carries only in-frame clones and drops some. The sample totals approximately 180,000 clones. The sequenced sample consisted of PBMCs. Receptors were obtained from a man aged 25-45 years in good health and CMV-seronegative.

The chain is built from TRBV5-8 and TRBJ2-1, with a possible D match to TRBD1 (6 bases). Germline CDR1 is SGHTS and CDR2 is YDEGEE. CDR3 length: 14 amino acids. V lost 3 bases to trimming and J lost 3 bases, with 10 bases between them. The CDR3 region has the DNA TGTGCCAGCAGCTCCCAGGACAGCTACAATGAGCAGTTCTTC. Its translation: CASSSQDSYNEQFF.

V is TRBV27 and J is TRBJ2-5; D not resolved. This CDR3 contains 13 residues. Germline CDR1 and CDR2: MNHEY and SMNVEV (reference sequence). With 6 bases removed from V and 4 bases from J, the gap between germline ends came to 12 bases. The CDR3 nucleotides are TGTGCCAGCAGGAGATTCGGTGGAGAGACCCAGTACTTC. This encodes CASRRFGGETQYF.

This CDR3 reads CASSLAAGEAFF. The CDR3 DNA is TGTGCCAGCAGCTTAGCGGCGGGGGAAGCTTTCTTT. The chain uses TRBV7-9 and TRBJ1-1; no clear D gene. The CDR3 contains 12 residues. V was trimmed by 0 bases and J by 8 bases, leaving 7 bases between them. From germline, CDR1 is SEHNR and CDR2 FQNEAQ (reference sequence).

The chain joins TRBV6-1 to TRBJ1-2, with TRBD1 identical over 7 bases. CDR1 MNHNS and CDR2 SASEGT come from the germline V gene. The CDR3 sequence is 13 residues long. J lost 8 bases, V lost 6 bases, and 9 bases had no gene match. CDR3 amino acids: CASSPRQGWGYTF. The CDR3 nucleotides read TGTGCCAGCAGCCCAAGACAGGGTTGGGGCTACACCTTC.

The chain joins TRBV5-1 to TRBJ2-5; 10 bases align to TRBD2. V was clipped by 7 bases and J by 4 bases; unmatched bases: 7. Per the germline V gene, CDR1 is SGHRS and CDR2 is YFSETQ. The CDR3 sequence is 14 residues long. The CDR3 sequence: CASGPSGGPETQYF. CDR3 DNA sequence: TGCGCCAGCGGGCCTAGCGGGGGCCCAGAGACCCAGTACTTC.